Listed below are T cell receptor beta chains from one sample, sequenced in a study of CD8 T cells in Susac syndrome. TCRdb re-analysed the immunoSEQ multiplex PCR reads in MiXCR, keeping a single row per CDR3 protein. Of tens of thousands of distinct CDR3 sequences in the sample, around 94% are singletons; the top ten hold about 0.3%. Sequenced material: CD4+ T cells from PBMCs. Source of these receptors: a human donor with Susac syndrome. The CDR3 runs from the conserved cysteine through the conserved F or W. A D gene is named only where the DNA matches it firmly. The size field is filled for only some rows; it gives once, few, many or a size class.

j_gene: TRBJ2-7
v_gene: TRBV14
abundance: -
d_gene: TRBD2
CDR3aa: CASSLQWAGGTYEQYF
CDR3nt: TGTGCCAGCAGCCTTCAGTGGGCGGGGGGCACCTACGAGCAGTACTTC

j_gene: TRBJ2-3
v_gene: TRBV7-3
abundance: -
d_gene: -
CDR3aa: CASSLTNTDTQYF
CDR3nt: TGTGCCAGCAGCTTAACTAACACAGATACGCAGTATTTT

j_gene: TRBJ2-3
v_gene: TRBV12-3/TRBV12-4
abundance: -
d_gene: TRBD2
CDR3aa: CASSSGGLASSLTDTQYF
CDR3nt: TGTGCCAGCAGCTCCGGGGGACTAGCCTCAAGCCTCACAGATACGCAGTATTTT

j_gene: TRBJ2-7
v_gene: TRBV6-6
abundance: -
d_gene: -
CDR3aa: CASRSSYEQYF
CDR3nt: TGTGCCAGCAGAAGCTCCTACGAGCAGTACTTC

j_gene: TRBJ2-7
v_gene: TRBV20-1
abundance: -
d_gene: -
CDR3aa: CSARETAIHEQYF
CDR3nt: TGCAGTGCTAGAGAGACAGCTATTCACGAGCAGTACTTC

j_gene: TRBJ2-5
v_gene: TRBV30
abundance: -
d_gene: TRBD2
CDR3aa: CAWSGQRGTLRETQYF
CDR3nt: TGTGCCTGGAGTGGACAGCGGGGTACATTAAGGGAGACCCAGTACTTC

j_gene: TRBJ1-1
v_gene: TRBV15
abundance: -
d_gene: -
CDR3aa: CATSRRTQNTEAFF
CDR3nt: TGTGCCACCAGCAGACGGACACAGAACACTGAAGCTTTCTTT

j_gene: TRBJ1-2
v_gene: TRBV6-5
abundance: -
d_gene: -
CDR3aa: CASTLTLGTGYGYTF
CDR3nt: TGTGCCAGCACCCTAACCCTGGGAACAGGGTATGGCTACACCTTC

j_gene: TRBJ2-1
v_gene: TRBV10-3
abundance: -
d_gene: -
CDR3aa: CAISESDEQFF
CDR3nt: TGTGCCATCAGTGAGTCGGATGAGCAGTTCTTC

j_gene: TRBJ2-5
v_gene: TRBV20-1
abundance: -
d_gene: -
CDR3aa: CSARDQWVGETQYF
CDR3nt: TGCAGTGCTAGAGATCAATGGGTCGGGGAGACCCAGTACTTC

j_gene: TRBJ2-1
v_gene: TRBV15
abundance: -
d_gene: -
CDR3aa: CATSRTDGSAYNEQFF
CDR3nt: TGTGCCACCAGCAGAACCGACGGATCAGCCTACAATGAGCAGTTCTTC

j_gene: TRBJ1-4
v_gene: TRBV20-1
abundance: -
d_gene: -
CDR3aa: CSARGQGREKLFF
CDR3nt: TGCAGTGCTAGAGGGCAGGGACGGGAAAAACTGTTTTTT

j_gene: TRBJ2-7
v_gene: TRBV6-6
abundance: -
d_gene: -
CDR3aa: CATRDNRWYF
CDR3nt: TGTGCCACCAGGGACAACAGGTGGTACTTC

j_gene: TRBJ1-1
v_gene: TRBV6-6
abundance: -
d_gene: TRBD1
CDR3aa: CASSNRGIGDTEAFF
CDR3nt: TGTGCCAGCAGCAACAGGGGAATAGGGGACACTGAAGCTTTCTTT

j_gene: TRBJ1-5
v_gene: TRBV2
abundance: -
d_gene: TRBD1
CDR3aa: CASSASGGQPQHF
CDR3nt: TGTGCCAGCAGTGCGTCAGGGGGACAGCCCCAGCATTTT

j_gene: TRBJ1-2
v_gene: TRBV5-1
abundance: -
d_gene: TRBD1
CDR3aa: CASSPLGQDYGYTF
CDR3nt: TGCGCCAGCAGCCCGCTCGGACAGGACTATGGCTACACCTTC

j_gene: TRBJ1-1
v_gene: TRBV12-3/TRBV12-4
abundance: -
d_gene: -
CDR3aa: CASKTGHPNTEAFF
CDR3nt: TGTGCCAGCAAGACGGGACACCCGAACACTGAAGCTTTCTTT

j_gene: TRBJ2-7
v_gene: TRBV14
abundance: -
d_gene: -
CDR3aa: CASSQGQVYEQYF
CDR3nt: TGTGCCAGCAGCCAAGGACAGGTGTACGAGCAGTACTTC

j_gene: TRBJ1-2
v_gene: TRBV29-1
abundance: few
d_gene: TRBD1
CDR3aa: CSVKGTGFGYTF
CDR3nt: TGCAGCGTAAAAGGGACAGGGTTTGGCTACACCTTC

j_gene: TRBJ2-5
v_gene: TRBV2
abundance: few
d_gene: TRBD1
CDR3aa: CASPTDRGRRETQYF
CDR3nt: TGTGCCAGCCCTACGGACAGGGGGCGGCGAGAGACCCAGTACTTC

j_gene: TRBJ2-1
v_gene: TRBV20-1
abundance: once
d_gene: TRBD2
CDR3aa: CSARVRGGPFNEQFF
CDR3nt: TGCAGTGCTAGAGTCCGGGGGGGCCCTTTCAATGAGCAGTTCTTC

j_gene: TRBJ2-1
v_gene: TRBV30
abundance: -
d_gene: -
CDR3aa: CAWTQDGPEQFF
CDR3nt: TGTGCCTGGACCCAGGACGGACCGGAGCAGTTCTTC

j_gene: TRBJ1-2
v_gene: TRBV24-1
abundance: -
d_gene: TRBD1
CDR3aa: CATSDFDRDYGYTF
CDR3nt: TGTGCCACCAGTGATTTCGACAGGGACTATGGCTACACCTTC

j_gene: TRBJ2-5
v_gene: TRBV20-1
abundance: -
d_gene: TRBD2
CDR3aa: CSARLAEETQYF
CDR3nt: TGCAGTGCTCGGCTAGCGGAAGAGACCCAGTACTTC

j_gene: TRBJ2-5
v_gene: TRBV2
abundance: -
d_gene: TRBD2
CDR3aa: CASSDQGTSVETQYF
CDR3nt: TGTGCCAGCAGTGACCAAGGGACTAGCGTCGAGACCCAGTACTTC

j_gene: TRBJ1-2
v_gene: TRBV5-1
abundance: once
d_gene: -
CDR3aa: CASSLGFAFNYGYTF
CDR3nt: TGCGCCAGCAGCTTGGGCTTCGCTTTTAACTATGGCTACACCTTC

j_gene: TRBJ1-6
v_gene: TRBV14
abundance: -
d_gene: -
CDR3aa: CASSQTGWSSPLHF
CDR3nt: TGTGCCAGCAGCCAAACAGGGTGGAGTTCACCCCTCCACTTT

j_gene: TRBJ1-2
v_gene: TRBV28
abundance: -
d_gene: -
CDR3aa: CASSLLDGGYTF
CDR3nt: TGTGCCAGCAGTTTGTTGGACGGGGGCTACACCTTC

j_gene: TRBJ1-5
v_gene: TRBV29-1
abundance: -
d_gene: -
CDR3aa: CSVGDGNQPQHF
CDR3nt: TGCAGCGTTGGGGACGGAAATCAGCCCCAGCATTTT

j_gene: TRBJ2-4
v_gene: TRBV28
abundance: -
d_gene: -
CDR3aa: CASSSVGVGKNIQYF
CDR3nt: TGTGCCAGCAGTTCGGTAGGGGTTGGCAAAAACATTCAGTACTTC

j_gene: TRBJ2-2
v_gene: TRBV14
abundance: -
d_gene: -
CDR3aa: CASSQVSSGELFF
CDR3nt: TGTGCCAGCAGCCAAGTGTCTTCCGGGGAGCTGTTTTTT

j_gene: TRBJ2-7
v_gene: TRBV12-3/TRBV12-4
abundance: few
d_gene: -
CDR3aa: CASSLLSYEQYF
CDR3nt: TGTGCCAGCAGTTTACTCTCCTACGAGCAGTACTTC

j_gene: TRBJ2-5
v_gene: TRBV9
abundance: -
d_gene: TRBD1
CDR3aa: CASSLQGGVGETQYF
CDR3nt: TGTGCCAGCAGCCTACAGGGGGGTGTCGGGGAGACCCAGTACTTC

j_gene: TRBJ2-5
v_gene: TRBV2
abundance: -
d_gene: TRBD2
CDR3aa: CASRKGLAVQETQYF
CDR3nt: TGTGCCAGCAGGAAAGGACTAGCGGTTCAAGAGACCCAGTACTTC

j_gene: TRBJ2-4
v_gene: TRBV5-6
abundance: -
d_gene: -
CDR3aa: CASSFEAIGNIQYF
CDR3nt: TGTGCCAGCAGCTTTGAGGCGATAGGAAACATTCAGTACTTC

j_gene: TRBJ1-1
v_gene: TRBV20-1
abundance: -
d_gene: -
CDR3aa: CSARQPNTEAFF
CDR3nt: TGCAGTGCTAGGCAGCCGAACACTGAAGCTTTCTTT

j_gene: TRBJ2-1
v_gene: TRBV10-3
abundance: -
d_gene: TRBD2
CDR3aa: CAISGLAGYNEQFF
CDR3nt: TGTGCCATCAGTGGACTAGCGGGGTACAATGAGCAGTTCTTC

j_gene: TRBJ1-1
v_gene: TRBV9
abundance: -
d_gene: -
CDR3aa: CASSPSGGRNTEAFF
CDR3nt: TGTGCCAGCAGCCCTAGCGGGGGGAGGAACACTGAAGCTTTCTTT

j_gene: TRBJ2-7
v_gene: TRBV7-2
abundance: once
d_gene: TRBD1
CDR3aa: CASSLAPGTGGYEQYF
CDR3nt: TGTGCCAGCAGCTTAGCCCCCGGGACAGGGGGCTACGAGCAGTACTTC

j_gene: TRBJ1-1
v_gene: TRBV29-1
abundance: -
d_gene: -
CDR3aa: CSGDEAFF
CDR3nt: TGCAGCGGGGACGAAGCTTTCTTT

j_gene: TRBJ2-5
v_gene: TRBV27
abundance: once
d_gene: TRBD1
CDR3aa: CASSPNWDRAAETQYF
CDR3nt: TGTGCCAGCAGTCCGAACTGGGACAGGGCGGCAGAGACCCAGTACTTC

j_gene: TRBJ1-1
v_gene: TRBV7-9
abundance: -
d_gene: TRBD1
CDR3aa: CASSPWDRGWKVNTEAFF
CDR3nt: TGTGCCAGCAGCCCTTGGGACAGGGGATGGAAAGTGAACACTGAAGCTTTCTTT

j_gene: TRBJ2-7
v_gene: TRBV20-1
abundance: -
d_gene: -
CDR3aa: CSAPLTYEQYF
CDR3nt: TGCAGTGCTCCCCTCACCTACGAGCAGTACTTC

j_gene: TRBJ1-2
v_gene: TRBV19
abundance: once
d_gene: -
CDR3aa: CASMRQYGNYGYTF
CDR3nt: TGTGCCAGTATGCGGCAGTATGGTAACTATGGCTACACCTTC

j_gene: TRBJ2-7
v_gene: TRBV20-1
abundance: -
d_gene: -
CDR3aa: CSADSGSGNYEQYF
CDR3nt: TGCAGTGCTGACTCAGGGAGTGGGAACTACGAGCAGTACTTC

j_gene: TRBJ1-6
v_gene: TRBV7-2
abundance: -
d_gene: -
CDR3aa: CASSLGGVNSPLHF
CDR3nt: TGTGCCAGCAGCTTAGGGGGGGTAAATTCACCCCTCCACTTT

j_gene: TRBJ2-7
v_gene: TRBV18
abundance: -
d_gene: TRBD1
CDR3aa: CASSPRTGEYEQYF
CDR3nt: TGTGCCAGCTCCCCCCGGACAGGGGAATACGAGCAGTACTTC

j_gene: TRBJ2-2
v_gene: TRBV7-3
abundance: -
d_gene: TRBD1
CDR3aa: CASSLDPGGQGNTGELFF
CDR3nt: TGTGCCAGCAGCTTAGACCCTGGGGGACAGGGGAACACCGGGGAGCTGTTTTTT

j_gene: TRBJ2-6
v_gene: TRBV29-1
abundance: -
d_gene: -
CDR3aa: CSVTQGAFTGANVLTF
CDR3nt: TGCAGCGTTACACAGGGTGCTTTCACTGGGGCCAACGTCCTGACTTTC